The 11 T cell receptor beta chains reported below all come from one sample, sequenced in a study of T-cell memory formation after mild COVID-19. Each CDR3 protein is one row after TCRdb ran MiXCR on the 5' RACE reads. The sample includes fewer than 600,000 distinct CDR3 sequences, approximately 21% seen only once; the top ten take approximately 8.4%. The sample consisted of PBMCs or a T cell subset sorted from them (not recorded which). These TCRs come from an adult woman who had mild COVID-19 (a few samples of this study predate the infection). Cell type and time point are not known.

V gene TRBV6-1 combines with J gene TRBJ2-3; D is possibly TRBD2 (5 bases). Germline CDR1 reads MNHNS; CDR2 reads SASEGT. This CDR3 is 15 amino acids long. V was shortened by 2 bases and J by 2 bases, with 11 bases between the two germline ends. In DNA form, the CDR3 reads TGTGCCAGCAGTGAATCGGAGGTATCCACAGATACGCAGTATTTT. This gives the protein CASSESEVSTDTQYF.

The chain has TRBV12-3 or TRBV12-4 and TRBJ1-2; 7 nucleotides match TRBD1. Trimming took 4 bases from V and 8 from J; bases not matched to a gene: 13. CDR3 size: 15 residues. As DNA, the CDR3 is TGTGCCAGCAGTTATAGCAGGGGGGGAACGAACGGCTACACCTTC. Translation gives CASSYSRGGTNGYTF.

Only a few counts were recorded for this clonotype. The CDR3 DNA reads TGTGCCTCGCAGGGCCCAGATACGCAGTATTTT. It encodes CASQGPDTQYF. The chain recombines TRBV7-9 with TRBJ2-3, with a weak D call TRBD1 (5 bases). V was pared by 11 bases and J by 4 bases, with 10 bases between. From germline, CDR1 is SEHNR and CDR2 FQNEAQ (reference sequence). The CDR3 is 11 amino acids.

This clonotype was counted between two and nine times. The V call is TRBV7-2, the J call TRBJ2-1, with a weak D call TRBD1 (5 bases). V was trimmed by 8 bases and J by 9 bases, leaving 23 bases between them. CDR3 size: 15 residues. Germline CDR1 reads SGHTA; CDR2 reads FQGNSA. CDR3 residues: CASSRLGQGMSEQFF. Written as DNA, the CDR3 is TGTGCCAGCTCGCGGCTAGGGCAGGGCATGAGTGAGCAGTTCTTC. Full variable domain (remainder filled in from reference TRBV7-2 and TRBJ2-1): GAGVSQSPSNKVTEKGKDVELRCDPISGHTALYWYRQSLGQGLEFLIYFQGNSAPDKSGLPSDRFSAERTGGSVSTLTIQRTQQEDSAVYLCASSRLGQGMSEQFFGPGTRLTVL.

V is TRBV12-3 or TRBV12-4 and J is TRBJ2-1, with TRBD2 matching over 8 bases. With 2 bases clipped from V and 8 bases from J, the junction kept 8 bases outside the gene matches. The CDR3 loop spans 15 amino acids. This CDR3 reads CASSLLSGMFYEQFF. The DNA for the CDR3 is TGTGCCAGCAGTTTACTTAGCGGGATGTTCTATGAGCAGTTCTTC.

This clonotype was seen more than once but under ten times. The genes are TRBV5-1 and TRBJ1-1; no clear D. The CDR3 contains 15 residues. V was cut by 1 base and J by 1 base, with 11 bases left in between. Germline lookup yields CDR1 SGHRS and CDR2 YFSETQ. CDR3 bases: TGCGCCAGCAGCTTGTATACCGGGCCGAACACTGAAGCTTTCTTT. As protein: CASSLYTGPNTEAFF.

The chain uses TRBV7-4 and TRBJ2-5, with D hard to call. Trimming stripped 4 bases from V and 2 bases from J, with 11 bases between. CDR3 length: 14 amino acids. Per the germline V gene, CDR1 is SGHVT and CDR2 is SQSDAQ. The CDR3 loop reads CASSYPRPQETQYF. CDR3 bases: TGTGCCAGCAGCTATCCCAGACCACAAGAGACCCAGTACTTC.

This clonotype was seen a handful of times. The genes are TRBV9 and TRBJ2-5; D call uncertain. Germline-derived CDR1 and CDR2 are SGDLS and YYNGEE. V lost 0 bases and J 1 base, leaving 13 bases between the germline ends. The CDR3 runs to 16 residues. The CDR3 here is CASSVGLGGVQETQYF. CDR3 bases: TGTGCCAGCAGCGTAGGGCTCGGTGGAGTCCAAGAGACCCAGTACTTC.

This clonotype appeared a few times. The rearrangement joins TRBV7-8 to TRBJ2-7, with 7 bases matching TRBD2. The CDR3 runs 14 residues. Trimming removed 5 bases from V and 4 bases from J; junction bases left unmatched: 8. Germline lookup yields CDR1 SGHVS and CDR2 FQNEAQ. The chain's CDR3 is CASSLRGDPYEQYF. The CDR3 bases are TGTGCCAGCAGCCTTCGGGGGGACCCATACGAGCAGTACTTC.

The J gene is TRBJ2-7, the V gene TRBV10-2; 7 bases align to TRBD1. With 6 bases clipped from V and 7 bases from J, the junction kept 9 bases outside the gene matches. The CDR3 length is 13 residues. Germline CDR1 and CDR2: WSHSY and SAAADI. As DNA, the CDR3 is TGCGCCAGCAGCGTAACAGGGGAAGGTGAGCAGTACTTC. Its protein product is CASSVTGEGEQYF.

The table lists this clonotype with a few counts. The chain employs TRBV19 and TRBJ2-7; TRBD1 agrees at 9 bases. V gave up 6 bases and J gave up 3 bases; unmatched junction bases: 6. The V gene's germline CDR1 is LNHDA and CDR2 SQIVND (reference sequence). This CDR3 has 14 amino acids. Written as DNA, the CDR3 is TGTGCCAGTAGCACAGGGGGCGGTTTCTACGAGCAGTACTTC. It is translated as CASSTGGGFYEQYF.